The rows below give T cell receptor beta chains drawn from one sample of a study of T-cell reconstitution after alpha-beta-depleted transplantation in children. TCRdb itself ran the PCR reads through MiXCR, one entry per CDR3 protein. Here the sample spans about 7,900 distinct CDR3 sequences, about 30% being singletons. Sequencing was performed on peripheral blood, taken 60 days after TCRalphabeta/CD19-depleted stem cell transplant. The receptors come from a boy under two years old who had a stem cell transplant for SCID, so the T cells may come from the graft donor. Each CDR3 is given with its conserved first and last residue. A D gene is named only where the DNA matches it firmly. Not all rows give a size; the values are once, few, many and, for expanded clones, a class.

CDR3 protein	CDR3 DNA	D gene	V gene	J gene	clone size
CASSGREADTQYF	TGTGCCAGCAGTGGGAGAGAAGCAGATACGCAGTATTTT	NA	TRBV6-1	TRBJ2-3	NA
CASSKTGYTPTNEKLFF	TGTGCCAGCAGTAAGACTGGGTACACTCCAACTAATGAAAAACTGTTTTTT	NA	TRBV12-3/TRBV12-4	TRBJ1-4	medium-sized
CASSFGGADSPLHF	TGCGCCAGCAGCTTTGGGGGAGCCGATTCACCCCTCCACTTT	NA	TRBV5-1	TRBJ1-6	medium-sized
CACSHQGPRTSYNEQFF	TGTGCCTGCTCCCACCAGGGCCCTCGGACATCCTACAATGAGCAGTTCTTC	NA	TRBV3-1	TRBJ2-1	NA
CASSLVDGKNIQYF	TGCGCCAGCAGCTTGGTAGATGGCAAAAACATTCAGTACTTC	NA	TRBV5-1	TRBJ2-4	few
CASSRRQGYYEQYF	TGTGCCAGCAGTAGACGACAGGGCTACTACGAGCAGTACTTC	TRBD1	TRBV6-1	TRBJ2-7	NA
CAIRDFTRNEQFF	TGTGCCATCAGGGACTTTACTAGGAATGAGCAGTTCTTC	NA	TRBV10-3	TRBJ2-1	NA
CASSFERAYNEQFF	TGCGCCAGCAGCTTCGAGCGGGCGTACAATGAGCAGTTCTTC	NA	TRBV5-1	TRBJ2-1	medium-sized
CASSLNLGGPEQYF	TGTGCCAGCAGCTTAAATCTTGGGGGGCCCGAGCAGTACTTC	NA	TRBV7-8	TRBJ2-7	medium-sized
CASSEGPHGGSSYEQYF	TGTGCCAGCAGTGAGGGGCCCCACGGGGGTAGCTCCTACGAGCAGTACTTC	NA	TRBV2	TRBJ2-7	many
CASSRGRSGRAGELFF	TGTGCCAGTAGTAGAGGGAGAAGCGGGAGGGCAGGGGAGCTGTTTTTT	TRBD2	TRBV19	TRBJ2-2	NA
CASSLQTYAYEQYF	TGTGCCAGCAGCTTGCAGACCTACGCCTACGAGCAGTACTTC	NA	TRBV7-2	TRBJ2-7	many
CASSSRGEPEQFF	TGCGCCAGCAGCTCCCGTGGGGAGCCCGAGCAGTTCTTC	NA	TRBV5-1	TRBJ2-1	medium-sized
CASSPNGHLDYGYTF	TGTGCCAGCTCACCAAATGGCCACCTGGACTATGGCTACACCTTC	NA	TRBV18	TRBJ1-2	few
CASSFRWRETQYF	TGTGCCAGCAGCTTCCGGTGGCGGGAGACCCAGTACTTC	NA	TRBV7-2	TRBJ2-5	NA
CASSRQPLAGGYNEQFF	TGTGCCAGCAGTCGCCAGCCTCTAGCGGGAGGATACAATGAGCAGTTCTTC	TRBD2	TRBV9	TRBJ2-1	NA
CASSRRVKTQYF	TGTGCCAGCTCACGCAGGGTTAAGACCCAGTACTTC	NA	TRBV18	TRBJ2-5	medium-sized
CASRSRDRASALGGNTIYF	TGCGCCAGCAGATCCCGGGACAGGGCCTCGGCTCTTGGTGGAAACACCATATATTTT	TRBD1	TRBV5-1	TRBJ1-3	many
CASSLGSGGHTEAFF	TGCGCCAGCAGCTTGGGGTCAGGGGGTCACACTGAAGCTTTCTTT	TRBD1	TRBV5-1	TRBJ1-1	many
CSARPCGGQHSNQPQHF	TGCAGTGCTAGACCCTGTGGGGGACAACATAGCAATCAGCCCCAGCATTTT	NA	TRBV20-1	TRBJ1-5	many
CATSDLYSNQPQHF	TGTGCCACCAGTGATTTATATAGCAATCAGCCCCAGCATTTT	NA	TRBV24-1	TRBJ1-5	many
CASSLRTGVPDYGYTF	TGTGCCAGCAGCTTAAGGACAGGGGTCCCTGACTATGGCTACACCTTC	TRBD1	TRBV11-2	TRBJ1-2	many
CASSWGPASNDEQYF	TGTGCCAGCAGTTGGGGACCGGCTAGCAACGACGAGCAGTACTTC	NA	TRBV6-5	TRBJ2-7	medium-sized
CASSPPAHRYQNTGELFF	TGTGCCAGCAGTCCCCCAGCCCACAGGTACCAAAACACCGGGGAGCTGTTTTTT	NA	TRBV6-1	TRBJ2-2	many
CASVDLRGTEMNYGYTF	TGTGCCAGCGTTGATCTCCGTGGGACAGAGATGAACTATGGCTACACCTTC	TRBD1	TRBV28	TRBJ1-2	many
CASSLRLAGGNEQFF	TGTGCCAGCAGCTTAAGGCTAGCGGGGGGAAATGAGCAGTTCTTC	TRBD2	TRBV7-3	TRBJ2-1	many
CSVGTGGTGELFF	TGCAGCGTTGGGACAGGAGGCACCGGGGAGCTGTTTTTT	TRBD1	TRBV29-1	TRBJ2-2	once
CASSALIGGFPGELFF	TGTGCCAGCAGCGCATTGATAGGGGGGTTTCCCGGGGAGCTGTTTTTT	NA	TRBV7-3	TRBJ2-2	medium-sized
CSGGQGNQPQHF	TGCAGTGGGGGACAGGGGAATCAGCCCCAGCATTTT	TRBD1	TRBV20-1	TRBJ1-5	medium-sized
CAISKDWDLYEQYF	TGTGCCATCAGTAAGGACTGGGACCTCTACGAGCAGTACTTC	NA	TRBV10-3	TRBJ2-7	many
CASSLGIRGPGTEAFF	TGCGCCAGCAGCTTAGGGATTAGGGGGCCAGGCACTGAAGCTTTCTTT	TRBD1	TRBV5-1	TRBJ1-1	many
CATSGDGSSYNEQFF	TGTGCCACCAGTGGCGACGGGAGCTCCTACAATGAGCAGTTCTTC	NA	TRBV24-1	TRBJ2-1	NA
CASSPGGRGEQFF	TGCGCCAGCAGCCCTGGGGGGAGAGGTGAGCAGTTCTTC	NA	TRBV5-1	TRBJ2-1	NA
CSPDRGWTDTQYF	TGCAGCCCGGACAGGGGGTGGACAGATACGCAGTATTTT	TRBD1	TRBV20-1	TRBJ2-3	many
CASSLARGARYEQYF	TGCGCCAGCAGCTTGGCGAGGGGCGCCCGCTACGAGCAGTACTTC	NA	TRBV5-1	TRBJ2-7	medium-sized
CASSLVGAGGYGYTF	TGCGCCAGCAGCTTGGTGGGGGCAGGAGGCTATGGCTACACCTTC	NA	TRBV5-1	TRBJ1-2	many
CASSPEDGRYTGELFF	TGTGCCAGCTCTCCCGAAGATGGGCGCTACACCGGGGAGCTGTTTTTT	NA	TRBV18	TRBJ2-2	medium-sized
CASSLAGELFF	TGTGCCAGCAGCTTAGCCGGGGAGCTGTTTTTT	NA	TRBV7-9	TRBJ2-2	NA
CASSQDRLLTGEEETQYF	TGTGCCAGCAGCCAAGATCGTCTCCTGACAGGGGAAGAAGAGACCCAGTACTTC	TRBD1	TRBV3-1	TRBJ2-5	NA
CASSPRQVLNYGYTF	TGTGCCAGCTCACCACGGCAGGTGCTAAACTATGGCTACACCTTC	NA	TRBV18	TRBJ1-2	many